The T cell receptor beta chain under discussion was sequenced for a study of blood T cell repertoires in COVID-19. The wider study: Specimens from acute and convalescent COVID-19 originated in the United States, Italy and Spain. The analysed material was cDNA or gDNA that came from T cells, B-cell-depleted T cells, or PBMCs.

Germline values: CDR1 SEHNR, CDR2 FQNEAQ (reference sequence). The CDR3 is made up of 14 amino acids. V trimming: 6 bases; J trimming: 9 bases; junction bases outside the gene matches: 9. As handled by the study authors: How many nucleated cells were present was estimated from reference gene primer amplification. Method: immunoSEQ multiplex PCR; TCRdb's copy keeps in-frame clones and lacks some. The V and J calls and clone size were taken over from that table, and D and trimming were inferred from the DNA. The sample records 140,000 or so clones, about 86% being singletons. Material: peripheral blood. The source is a woman between 45 and 60 years old with active or convalescent COVID-19. The chain uses TRBV7-9 and TRBJ2-1, with TRBD1 identical over 9 bases. CDR3 amino acids: CASSSLGTGSEQFF. The DNA of the CDR3 is TGTGCCAGCAGTTCTCTCGGGACAGGGAGTGAGCAGTTCTTC.